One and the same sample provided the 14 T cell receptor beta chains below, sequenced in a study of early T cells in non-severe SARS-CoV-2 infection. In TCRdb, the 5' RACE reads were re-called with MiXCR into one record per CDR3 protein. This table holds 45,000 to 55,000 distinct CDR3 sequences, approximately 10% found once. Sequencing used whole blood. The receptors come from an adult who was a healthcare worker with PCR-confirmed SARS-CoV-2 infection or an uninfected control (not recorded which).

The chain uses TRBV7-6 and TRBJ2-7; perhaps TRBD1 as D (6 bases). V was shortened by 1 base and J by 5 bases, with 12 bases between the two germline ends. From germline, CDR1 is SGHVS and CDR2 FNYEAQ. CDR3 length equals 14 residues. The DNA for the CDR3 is TGTGCCAGCAGCTTAGGACAGGCTGGAAACGAGCAGTACTTC. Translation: CASSLGQAGNEQYF.

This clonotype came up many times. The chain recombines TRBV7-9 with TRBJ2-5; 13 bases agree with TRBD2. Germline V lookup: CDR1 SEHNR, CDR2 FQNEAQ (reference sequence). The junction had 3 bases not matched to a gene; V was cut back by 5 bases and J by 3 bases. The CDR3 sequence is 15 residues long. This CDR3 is CASSPGLAGKETQYF. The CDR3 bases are TGTGCCAGCAGCCCGGGACTAGCGGGGAAAGAGACCCAGTACTTC.

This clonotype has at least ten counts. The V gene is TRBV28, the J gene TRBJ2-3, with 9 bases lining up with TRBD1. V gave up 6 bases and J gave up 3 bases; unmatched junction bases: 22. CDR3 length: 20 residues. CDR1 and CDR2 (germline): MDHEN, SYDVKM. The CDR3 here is CASSRTGGYTHRGRTDTQYF. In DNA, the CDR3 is TGTGCCAGCAGCCGAACAGGGGGCTACACACATAGAGGTCGAACAGATACGCAGTATTTT. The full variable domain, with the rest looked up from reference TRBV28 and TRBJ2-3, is DVKVTQSSRYLVKRTGEKVFLECVQDMDHENMFWYRQDPGLGLRLIYFSYDVKMKEKGDIPEGYSVSREKKERFSLILESASTNQTSMYLCASSRTGGYTHRGRTDTQYFGPGTRLTVL.

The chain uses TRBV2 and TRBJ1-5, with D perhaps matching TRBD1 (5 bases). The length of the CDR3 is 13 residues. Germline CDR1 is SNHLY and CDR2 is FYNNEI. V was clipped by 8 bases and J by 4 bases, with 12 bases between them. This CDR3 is CASSVGVNQPQHF. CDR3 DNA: TGTGCCAGCTCGGTAGGGGTAAATCAGCCCCAGCATTTT.

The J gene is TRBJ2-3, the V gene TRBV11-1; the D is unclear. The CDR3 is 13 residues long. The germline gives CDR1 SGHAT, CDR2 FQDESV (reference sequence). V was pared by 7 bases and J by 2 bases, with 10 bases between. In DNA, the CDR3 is TGTGCCAGCACCCTCCTCGACACAGATACGCAGTATTTT. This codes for CASTLLDTDTQYF.

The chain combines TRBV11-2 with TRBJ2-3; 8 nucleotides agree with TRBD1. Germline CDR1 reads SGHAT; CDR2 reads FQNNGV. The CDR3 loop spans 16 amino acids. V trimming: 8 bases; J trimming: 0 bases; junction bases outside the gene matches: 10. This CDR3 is CASGPGGLISTDTQYF. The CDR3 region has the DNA TGTGCCAGCGGCCCAGGGGGCTTAATAAGCACAGATACGCAGTATTTT.

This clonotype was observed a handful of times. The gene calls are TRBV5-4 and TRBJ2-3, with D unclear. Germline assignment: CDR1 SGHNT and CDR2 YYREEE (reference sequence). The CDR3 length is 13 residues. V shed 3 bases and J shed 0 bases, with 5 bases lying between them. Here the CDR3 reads CASSSPSTDTQYF. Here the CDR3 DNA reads TGTGCCAGCAGCTCCCCTAGCACAGATACGCAGTATTTT.

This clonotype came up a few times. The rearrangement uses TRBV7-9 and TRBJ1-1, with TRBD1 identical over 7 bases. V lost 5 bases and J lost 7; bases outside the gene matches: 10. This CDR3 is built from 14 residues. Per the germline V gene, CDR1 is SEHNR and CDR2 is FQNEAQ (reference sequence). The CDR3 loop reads CASSASGTEGEAFF. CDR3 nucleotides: TGTGCCAGCAGCGCTTCCGGGACAGAGGGTGAAGCTTTCTTT.

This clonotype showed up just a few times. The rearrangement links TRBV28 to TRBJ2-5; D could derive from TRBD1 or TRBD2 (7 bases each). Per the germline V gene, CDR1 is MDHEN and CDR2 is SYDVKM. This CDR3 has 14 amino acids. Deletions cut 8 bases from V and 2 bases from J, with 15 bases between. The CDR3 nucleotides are TGTGCCAGCTTCCGACAGGGAGGGCAAGAGACCCAGTACTTC. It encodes CASFRQGGQETQYF.

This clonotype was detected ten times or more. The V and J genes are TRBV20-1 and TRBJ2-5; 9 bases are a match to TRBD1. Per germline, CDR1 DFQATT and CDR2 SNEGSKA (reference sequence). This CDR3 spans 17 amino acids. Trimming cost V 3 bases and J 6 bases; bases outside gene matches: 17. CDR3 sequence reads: CSASRRTGTGNLQTQYF. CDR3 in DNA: TGCAGTGCTAGTCGGAGGACCGGGACAGGGAATTTACAGACCCAGTACTTC.

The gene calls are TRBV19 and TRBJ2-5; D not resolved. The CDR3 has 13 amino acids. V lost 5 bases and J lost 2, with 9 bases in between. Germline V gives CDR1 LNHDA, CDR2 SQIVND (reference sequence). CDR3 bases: TGTGCCAGTAGTTCGACACTTCAAGAGACCCAGTACTTC. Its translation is CASSSTLQETQYF.

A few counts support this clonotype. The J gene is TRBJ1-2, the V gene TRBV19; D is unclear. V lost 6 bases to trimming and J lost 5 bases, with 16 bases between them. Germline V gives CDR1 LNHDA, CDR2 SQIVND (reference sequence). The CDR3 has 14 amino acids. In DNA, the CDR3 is TGTGCCAGTAGGTCGATGATGCGGGGTTATGGCTACACCTTC. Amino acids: CASRSMMRGYGYTF.

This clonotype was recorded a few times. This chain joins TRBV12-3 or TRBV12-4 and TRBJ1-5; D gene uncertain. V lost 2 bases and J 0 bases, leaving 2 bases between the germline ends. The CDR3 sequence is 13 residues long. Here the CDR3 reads CASSLRSNQPQHF. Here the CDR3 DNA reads TGTGCCAGCAGTTTACGTAGCAATCAGCCCCAGCATTTT.

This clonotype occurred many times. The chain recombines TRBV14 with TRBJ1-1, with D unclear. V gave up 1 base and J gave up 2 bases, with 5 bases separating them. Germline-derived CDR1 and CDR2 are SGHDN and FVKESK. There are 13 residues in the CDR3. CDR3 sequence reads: CASSQVSNTEAFF. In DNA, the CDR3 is TGTGCCAGCAGCCAAGTCTCAAACACTGAAGCTTTCTTT. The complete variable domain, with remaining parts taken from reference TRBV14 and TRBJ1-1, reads EAGVTQFPSHSVIEKGQTVTLRCDPISGHDNLYWYRRVMGKEIKFLLHFVKESKQDESGMPNNRFLAERTGGTYSTLKVQPAELEDSGVYFCASSQVSNTEAFFGQGTRLTVV.